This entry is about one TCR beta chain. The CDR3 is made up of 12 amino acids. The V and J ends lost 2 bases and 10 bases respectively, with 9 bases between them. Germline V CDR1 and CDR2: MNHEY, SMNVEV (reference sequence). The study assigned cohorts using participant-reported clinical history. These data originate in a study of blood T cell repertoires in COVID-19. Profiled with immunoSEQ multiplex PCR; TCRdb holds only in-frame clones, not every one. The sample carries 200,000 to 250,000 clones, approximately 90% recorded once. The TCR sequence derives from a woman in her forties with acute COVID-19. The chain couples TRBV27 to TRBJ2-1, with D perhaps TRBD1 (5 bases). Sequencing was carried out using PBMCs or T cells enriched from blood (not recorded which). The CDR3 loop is CASSLTGAEQFF. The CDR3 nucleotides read TGTGCCAGCAGTTTAACTGGGGCCGAGCAGTTCTTC.